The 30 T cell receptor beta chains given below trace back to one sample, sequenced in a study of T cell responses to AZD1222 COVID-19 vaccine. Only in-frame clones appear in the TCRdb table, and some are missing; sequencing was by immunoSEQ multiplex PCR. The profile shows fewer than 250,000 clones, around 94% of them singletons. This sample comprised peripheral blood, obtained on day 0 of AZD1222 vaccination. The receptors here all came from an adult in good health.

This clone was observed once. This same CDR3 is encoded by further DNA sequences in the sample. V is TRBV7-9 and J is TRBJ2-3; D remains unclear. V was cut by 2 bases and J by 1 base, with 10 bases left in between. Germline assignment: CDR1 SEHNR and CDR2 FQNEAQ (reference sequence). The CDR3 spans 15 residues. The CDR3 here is CASSLRRGRTDTQYF. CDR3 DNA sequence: TGTGCCAGCAGCTTACGCCGCGGCCGCACAGATACGCAGTATTTT.

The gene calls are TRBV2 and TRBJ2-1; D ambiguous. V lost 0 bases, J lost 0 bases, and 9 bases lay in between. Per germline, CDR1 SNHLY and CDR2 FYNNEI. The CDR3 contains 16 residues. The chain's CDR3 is CASSEASPYSYNEQFF. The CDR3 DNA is TGTGCCAGCAGTGAAGCGTCACCCTACTCCTACAATGAGCAGTTCTTC.

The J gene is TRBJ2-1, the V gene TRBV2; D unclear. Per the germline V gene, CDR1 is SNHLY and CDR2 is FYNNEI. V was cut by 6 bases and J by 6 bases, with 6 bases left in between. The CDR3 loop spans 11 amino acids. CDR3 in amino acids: CASRRTNEQFF. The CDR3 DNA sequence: TGTGCCAGCAGGAGGACCAATGAGCAGTTCTTC.

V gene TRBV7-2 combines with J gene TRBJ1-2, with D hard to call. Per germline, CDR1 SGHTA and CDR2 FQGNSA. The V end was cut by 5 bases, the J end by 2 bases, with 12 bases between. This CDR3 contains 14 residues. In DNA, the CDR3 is TGTGCCAGCAGCACAACCCCCGGGAACTATGGCTACACCTTC. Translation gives CASSTTPGNYGYTF. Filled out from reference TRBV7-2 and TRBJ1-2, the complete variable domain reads GAGVSQSPSNKVTEKGKDVELRCDPISGHTALYWYRQSLGQGLEFLIYFQGNSAPDKSGLPSDRFSAERTGGSVSTLTIQRTQQEDSAVYLCASSTTPGNYGYTFGSGTRLTVV.

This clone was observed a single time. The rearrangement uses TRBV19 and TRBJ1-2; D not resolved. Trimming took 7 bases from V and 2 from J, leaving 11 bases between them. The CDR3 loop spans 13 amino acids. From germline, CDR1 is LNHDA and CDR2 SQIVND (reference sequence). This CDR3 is CASIGRANYGYTF. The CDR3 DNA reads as TGTGCCAGTATAGGGAGGGCCAACTATGGCTACACCTTC.

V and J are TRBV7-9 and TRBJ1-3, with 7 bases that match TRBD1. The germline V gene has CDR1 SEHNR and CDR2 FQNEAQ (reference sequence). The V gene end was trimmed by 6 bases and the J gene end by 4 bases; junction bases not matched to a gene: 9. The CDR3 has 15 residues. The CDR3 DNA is TGTGCCAGCAGACGACAGGGAGGGGCGGGAAACACCATATATTTT. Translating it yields CASRRQGGAGNTIYF.

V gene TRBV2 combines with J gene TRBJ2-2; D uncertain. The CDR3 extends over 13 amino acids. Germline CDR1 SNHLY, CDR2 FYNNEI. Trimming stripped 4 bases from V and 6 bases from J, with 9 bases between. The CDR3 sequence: CASSVMLSGELFF. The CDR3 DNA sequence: TGTGCCAGCAGTGTAATGTTGTCCGGGGAGCTGTTTTTT.

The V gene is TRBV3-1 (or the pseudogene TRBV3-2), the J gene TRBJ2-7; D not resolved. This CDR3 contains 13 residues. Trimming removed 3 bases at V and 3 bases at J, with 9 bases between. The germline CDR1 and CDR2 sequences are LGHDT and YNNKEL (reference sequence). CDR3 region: CASSHSGGYEQYF. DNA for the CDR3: TGTGCCAGCAGCCATTCGGGTGGCTACGAGCAGTACTTC.

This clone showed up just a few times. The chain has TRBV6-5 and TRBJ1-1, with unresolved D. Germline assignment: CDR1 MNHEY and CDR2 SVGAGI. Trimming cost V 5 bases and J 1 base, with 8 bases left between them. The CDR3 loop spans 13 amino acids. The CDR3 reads CASSTNRNTEAFF. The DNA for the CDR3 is TGTGCCAGCAGTACTAACAGGAACACTGAAGCTTTCTTT.

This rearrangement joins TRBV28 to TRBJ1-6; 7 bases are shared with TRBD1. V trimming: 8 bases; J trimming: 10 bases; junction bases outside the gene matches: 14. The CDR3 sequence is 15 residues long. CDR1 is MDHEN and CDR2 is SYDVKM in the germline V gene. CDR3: CASAGFGTAKSPLHF. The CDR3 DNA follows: TGTGCCAGCGCAGGATTCGGGACAGCGAAATCACCCCTCCACTTT.

In nucleotides, the CDR3 is TGTGCCAGCAGCCAAGAGAGTGGCAGGGTCTCTGGCTACACCTTC. It yields the protein CASSQESGRVSGYTF. This rearrangement joins TRBV3-1 (or the pseudogene TRBV3-2) to TRBJ1-2; D is possibly TRBD1 (5 bases). The V gene's germline CDR1 is LGHDT and CDR2 YNNKEL (reference sequence). V lost 0 bases, J lost 7 bases, and 15 bases lay in between. The CDR3 has 15 amino acids.

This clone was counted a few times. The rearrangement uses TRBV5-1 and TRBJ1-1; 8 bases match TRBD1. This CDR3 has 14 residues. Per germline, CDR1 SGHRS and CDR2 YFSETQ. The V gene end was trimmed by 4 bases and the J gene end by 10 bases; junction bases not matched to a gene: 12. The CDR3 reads CASSLPGQGAGAFF. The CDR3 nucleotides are TGCGCCAGCAGCCTCCCGGGGCAGGGGGCCGGAGCTTTCTTT.

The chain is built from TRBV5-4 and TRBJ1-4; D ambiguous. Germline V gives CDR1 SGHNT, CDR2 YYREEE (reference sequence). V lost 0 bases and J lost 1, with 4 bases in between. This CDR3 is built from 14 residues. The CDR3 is CASSLGGTNEKLFF. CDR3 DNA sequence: TGTGCCAGCAGCTTGGGAGGAACTAATGAAAAACTGTTTTTT.

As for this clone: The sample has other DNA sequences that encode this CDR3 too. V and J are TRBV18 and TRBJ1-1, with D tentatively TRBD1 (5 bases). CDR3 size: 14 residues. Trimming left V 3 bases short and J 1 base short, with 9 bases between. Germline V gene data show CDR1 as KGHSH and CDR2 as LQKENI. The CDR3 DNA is TGTGCCAGCTCACCGATTCAGGGGAACACTGAAGCTTTCTTT. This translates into CASSPIQGNTEAFF.

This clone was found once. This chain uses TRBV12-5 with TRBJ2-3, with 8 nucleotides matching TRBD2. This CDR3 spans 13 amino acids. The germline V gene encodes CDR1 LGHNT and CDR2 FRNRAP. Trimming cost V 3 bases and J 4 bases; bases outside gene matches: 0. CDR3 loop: CASGLAGADTQYF. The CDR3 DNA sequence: TGTGCTAGTGGTTTAGCGGGGGCAGATACGCAGTATTTT.

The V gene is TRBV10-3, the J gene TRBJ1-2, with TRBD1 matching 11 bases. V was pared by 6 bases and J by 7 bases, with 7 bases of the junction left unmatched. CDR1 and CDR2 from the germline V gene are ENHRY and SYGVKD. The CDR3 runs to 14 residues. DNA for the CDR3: TGTGCCATCAGATCTGGACAGGGGGCTGTTGGCTACACCTTC. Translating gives CAIRSGQGAVGYTF.

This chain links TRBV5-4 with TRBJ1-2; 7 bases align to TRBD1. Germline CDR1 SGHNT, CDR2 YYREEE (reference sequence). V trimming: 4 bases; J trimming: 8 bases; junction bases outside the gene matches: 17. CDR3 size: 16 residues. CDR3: CASSASPDREPGGYTF. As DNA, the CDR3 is TGTGCCAGCAGCGCGAGCCCTGACAGGGAACCGGGAGGCTACACCTTC.

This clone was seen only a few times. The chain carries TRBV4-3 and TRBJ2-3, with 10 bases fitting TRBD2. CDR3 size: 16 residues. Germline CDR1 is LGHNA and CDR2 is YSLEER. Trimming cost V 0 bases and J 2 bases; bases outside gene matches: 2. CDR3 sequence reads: CASSQDSGGPTDTQYF. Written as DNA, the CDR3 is TGCGCCAGCAGCCAAGATAGCGGGGGGCCCACAGATACGCAGTATTTT.

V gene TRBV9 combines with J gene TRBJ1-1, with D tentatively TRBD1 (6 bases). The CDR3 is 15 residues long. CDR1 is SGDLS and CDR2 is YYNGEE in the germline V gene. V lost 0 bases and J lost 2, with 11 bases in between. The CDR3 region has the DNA TGTGCCAGCAGCGTAGAGGGACACGGAAACACTGAAGCTTTCTTT. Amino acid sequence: CASSVEGHGNTEAFF. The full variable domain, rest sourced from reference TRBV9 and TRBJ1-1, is DSGVTQTPKHLITATGQRVTLRCSPRSGDLSVYWYQQSLDQGLQFLIQYYNGEERAKGNILERFSAQQFPDLHSELNLSSLELGDSALYFCASSVEGHGNTEAFFGQGTRLTVV.

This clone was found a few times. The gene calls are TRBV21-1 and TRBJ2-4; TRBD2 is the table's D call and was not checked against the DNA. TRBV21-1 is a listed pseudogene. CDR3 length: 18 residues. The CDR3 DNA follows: TGTGCCAGCAGCAAAGAAGTTTACGGGGAGCGAGCCAAAAACATTCAGTACTTC. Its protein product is CASSKEVYGERAKNIQYF.

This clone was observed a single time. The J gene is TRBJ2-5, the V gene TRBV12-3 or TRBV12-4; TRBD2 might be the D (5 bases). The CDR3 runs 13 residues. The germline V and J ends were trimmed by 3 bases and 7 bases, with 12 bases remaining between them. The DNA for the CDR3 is TGTGCCAGCAGTTTTAGGACTGTGGGGACCCAGTACTTC. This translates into CASSFRTVGTQYF.

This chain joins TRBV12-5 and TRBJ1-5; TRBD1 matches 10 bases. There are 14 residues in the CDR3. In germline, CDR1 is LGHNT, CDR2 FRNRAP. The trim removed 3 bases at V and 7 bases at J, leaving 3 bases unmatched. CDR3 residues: CASGFGTGEQPQHF. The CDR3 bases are TGTGCTAGTGGTTTCGGGACAGGGGAACAGCCCCAGCATTTT. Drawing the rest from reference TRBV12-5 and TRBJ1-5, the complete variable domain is DARVTQTPRHKVTEMGQEVTMRCQPILGHNTVFWYRQTMMQGLELLAYFRNRAPLDDSGMPKDRFSAEMPDATLATLKIQPSEPRDSAVYFCASGFGTGEQPQHFGDGTRLSIL.

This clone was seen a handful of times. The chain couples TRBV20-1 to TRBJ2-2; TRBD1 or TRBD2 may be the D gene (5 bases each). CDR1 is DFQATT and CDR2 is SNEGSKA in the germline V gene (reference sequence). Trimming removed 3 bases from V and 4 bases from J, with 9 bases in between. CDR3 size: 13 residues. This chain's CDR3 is CSASWGSTGELFF. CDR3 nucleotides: TGCAGTGCTAGTTGGGGGAGCACCGGGGAGCTGTTTTTT.

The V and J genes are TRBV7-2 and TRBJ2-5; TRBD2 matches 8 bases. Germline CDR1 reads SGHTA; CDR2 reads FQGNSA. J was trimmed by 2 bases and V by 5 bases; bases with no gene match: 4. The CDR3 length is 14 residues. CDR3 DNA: TGTGCCAGCAGCCACTCGGGGGGGCAAGAGACCCAGTACTTC. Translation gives CASSHSGGQETQYF.

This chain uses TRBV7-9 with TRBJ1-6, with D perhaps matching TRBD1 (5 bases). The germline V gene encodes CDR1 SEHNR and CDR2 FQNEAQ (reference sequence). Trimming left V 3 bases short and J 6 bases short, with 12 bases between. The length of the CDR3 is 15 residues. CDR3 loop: CASSLGEVGNSPLHF. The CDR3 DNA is TGTGCCAGCAGCTTGGGGGAGGTGGGTAATTCACCCCTCCACTTT.

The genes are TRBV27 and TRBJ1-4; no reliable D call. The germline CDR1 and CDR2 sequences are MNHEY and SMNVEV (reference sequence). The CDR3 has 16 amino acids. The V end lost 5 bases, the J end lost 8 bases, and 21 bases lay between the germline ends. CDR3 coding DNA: TGTGCCAGCAGTGCGTTTACCGGGATGGTGGGGGAAAAACTGTTTTTT. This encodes CASSAFTGMVGEKLFF.

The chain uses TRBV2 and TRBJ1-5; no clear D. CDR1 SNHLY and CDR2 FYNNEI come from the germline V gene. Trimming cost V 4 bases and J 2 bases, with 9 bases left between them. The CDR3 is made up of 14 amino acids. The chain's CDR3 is CASSVSPGNQPQHF. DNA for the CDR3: TGTGCCAGCAGTGTATCGCCGGGCAATCAGCCCCAGCATTTT.

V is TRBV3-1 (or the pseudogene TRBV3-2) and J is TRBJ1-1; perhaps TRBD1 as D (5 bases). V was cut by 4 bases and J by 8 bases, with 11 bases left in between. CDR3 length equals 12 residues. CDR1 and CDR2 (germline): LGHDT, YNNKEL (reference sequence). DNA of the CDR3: TGTGCCAGCAGCCTCTCTGGGGGGGAAGCTTTCTTT. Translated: CASSLSGGEAFF.

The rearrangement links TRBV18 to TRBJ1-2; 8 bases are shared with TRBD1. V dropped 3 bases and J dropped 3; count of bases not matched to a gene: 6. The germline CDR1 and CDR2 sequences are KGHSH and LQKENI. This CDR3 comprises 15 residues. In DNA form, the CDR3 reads TGTGCCAGCTCACCCCCGGGACAGGAGTACTATGGCTACACCTTC. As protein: CASSPPGQEYYGYTF.

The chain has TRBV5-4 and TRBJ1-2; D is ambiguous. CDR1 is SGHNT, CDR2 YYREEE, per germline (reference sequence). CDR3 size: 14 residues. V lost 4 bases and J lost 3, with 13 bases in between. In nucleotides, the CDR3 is TGTGCCAGCAGCCCACTGTCAGGCTACTATGGCTACACCTTC. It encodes CASSPLSGYYGYTF.